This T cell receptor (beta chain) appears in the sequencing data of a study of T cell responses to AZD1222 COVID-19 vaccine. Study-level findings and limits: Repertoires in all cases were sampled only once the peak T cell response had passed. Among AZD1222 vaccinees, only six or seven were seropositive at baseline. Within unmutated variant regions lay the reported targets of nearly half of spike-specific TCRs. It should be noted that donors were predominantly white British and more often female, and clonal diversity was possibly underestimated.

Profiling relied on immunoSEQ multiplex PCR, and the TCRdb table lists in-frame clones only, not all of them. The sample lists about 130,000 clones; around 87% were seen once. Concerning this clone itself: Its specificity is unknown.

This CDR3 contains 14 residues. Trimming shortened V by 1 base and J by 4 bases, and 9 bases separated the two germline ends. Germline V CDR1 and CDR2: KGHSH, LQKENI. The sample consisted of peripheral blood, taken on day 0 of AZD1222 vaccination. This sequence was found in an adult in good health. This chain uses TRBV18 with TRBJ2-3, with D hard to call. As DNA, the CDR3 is TGTGCCAGCTCACCACGCCGCAGCGCAGATACGCAGTATTTT. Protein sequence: CASSPRRSADTQYF.